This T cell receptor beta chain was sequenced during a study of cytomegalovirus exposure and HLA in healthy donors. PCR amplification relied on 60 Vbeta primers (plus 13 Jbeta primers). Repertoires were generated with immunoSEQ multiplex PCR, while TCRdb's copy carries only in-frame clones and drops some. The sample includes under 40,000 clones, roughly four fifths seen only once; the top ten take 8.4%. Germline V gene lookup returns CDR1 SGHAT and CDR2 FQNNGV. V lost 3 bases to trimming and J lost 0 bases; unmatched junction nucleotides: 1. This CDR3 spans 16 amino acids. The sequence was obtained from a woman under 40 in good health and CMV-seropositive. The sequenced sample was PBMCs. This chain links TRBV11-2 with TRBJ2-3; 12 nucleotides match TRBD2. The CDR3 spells CASSFTSGGSTDTQYF. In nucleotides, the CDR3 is TGTGCCAGCAGCTTTACTAGCGGGGGGAGCACAGATACGCAGTATTTT.